These 16 T cell receptor beta chains were all obtained from the same sample, sequenced in a study of CD8+ T cells in alopecia areata. Stated treatment: oral pan-JAK inhibitor, 5-10 mg twice daily. Investigators isolated RNA and reverse transcribed it into cDNA to act as the sequencing template. Measured with immunoSEQ multiplex PCR; TCRdb has only the in-frame clones, and not every one. The repertoire consists of about 150,000 clones, with less than 70% occurring once and the leading ten covering about 16%. The specimen comprised CD8+ T cells sorted from blood, sampled at week 4, from a patient treated with tofacitinib. The receptors were gathered from a human donor with alopecia areata.

This clone has more than one count but fewer than ten. Additional DNA sequences in this sample encode the identical CDR3. The chain is built from TRBV29-1 and TRBJ2-3; no firm D call. Trimming took 4 bases from V and 4 from J, leaving 3 bases between them. The CDR3 consists of 10 residues. Germline V gene sequence: CDR1 SQVTM, CDR2 ANQGSEA. The CDR3 bases are TGCAGCGTTGTTGCAGATACGCAGTATTTT. Protein: CSVVADTQYF.

This chain joins TRBV5-6 and TRBJ1-2; possibly TRBD1 for D (5 bases). This CDR3 comprises 13 residues. Germline assignment: CDR1 SGHDT and CDR2 YYEEEE. The V end was cut by 1 base, the J end by 5 bases, with 9 bases between. This CDR3 reads CASSLTGPYGYTF. The CDR3 DNA follows: TGTGCCAGCAGCTTGACAGGACCATATGGCTACACCTTC.

The chain's CDR3 is CASSVELGGRETQYF. The CDR3 nucleotides are TGTGCCAGCAGCGTCGAACTGGGAGGTCGGGAGACCCAGTACTTC. This sequence joins TRBV9 and TRBJ2-5, with D tentatively TRBD2 (6 bases). Germline V CDR1 and CDR2: SGDLS, YYNGEE. CDR3 length: 15 residues. Trimming took off 2 bases at V and 5 bases at J, with 16 bases between the two ends.

This rearrangement joins TRBV30 to TRBJ2-2, with 7 bases aligning to TRBD2. The CDR3 spans 13 residues. Germline V gives CDR1 GTSNPN, CDR2 SVGIG (reference sequence). The CDR3 is CANAGENTGELFF. The CDR3 nucleotides are TGTGCTAACGCGGGGGAGAACACCGGGGAGCTGTTTTTT.

The chain combines TRBV25-1 with TRBJ2-7, with D possibly TRBD1 on 6 matching bases. V was trimmed by 9 bases and J by 2 bases, leaving 14 bases between them. CDR3 size: 13 residues. From germline, CDR1 is MGHDK and CDR2 SYGVNS. In DNA form, the CDR3 reads TGTGCCAGACCACAGGGATTCCCCTACGAGCAGTACTTC. It yields the protein CARPQGFPYEQYF.

V usage is TRBV5-1 and J usage is TRBJ2-7, with D unresolved. V lost 3 bases to trimming and J lost 0 bases, with 10 bases between them. Germline V gene sequence: CDR1 SGHRS, CDR2 YFSETQ. This CDR3 contains 14 residues. The CDR3 loop is CASSSGRYSYEQYF. The CDR3 DNA reads as TGCGCCAGCAGCTCCGGCAGGTACTCCTACGAGCAGTACTTC.

A few counts support this clone. The CDR3 is CSVEVGERYGYTF. Written as DNA, the CDR3 is TGCAGCGTTGAAGTCGGTGAGCGATATGGCTACACCTTC. This rearrangement joins TRBV29-1 to TRBJ1-2, with D unclear. The CDR3 length is 13 residues. V was shortened by 1 base and J by 5 bases, with 11 bases between the two germline ends. Germline loops: CDR1 SQVTM, CDR2 ANQGSEA.

This clone came up a few times. The V call is TRBV5-1, the J call TRBJ1-1; 7 nucleotides match TRBD1. This CDR3 has 17 amino acids. Trimming took 4 bases from V and 0 from J; bases not matched to a gene: 12. The V gene's germline CDR1 is SGHRS and CDR2 YFSETQ. Written as DNA, the CDR3 is TGCGCCAGCAGCATGGAAGGGGGCTTTACCCTGAACACTGAAGCTTTCTTT. Amino acid sequence: CASSMEGGFTLNTEAFF.

This chain joins TRBV30 and TRBJ2-1, with a possible D match to TRBD1 (6 bases). Germline CDR1 is GTSNPN and CDR2 is SVGIG (reference sequence). The V end lost 5 bases, the J end lost 9 bases, and 11 bases lay between the germline ends. The CDR3 loop spans 11 amino acids. The CDR3 is CAWAGVLEQFF. Here the CDR3 DNA reads TGTGCCTGGGCAGGGGTCCTTGAGCAGTTCTTC.

This clone was found a few times. This chain joins TRBV9 and TRBJ1-6, with D uncertain. From germline, CDR1 is SGDLS and CDR2 YYNGEE. V lost 1 base, J lost 7 bases, and 3 bases lay in between. CDR3 length: 12 residues. For the CDR3, the DNA is TGTGCCAGCAGCGTACAAAATTCACCCCTCCACTTT. Encoded protein: CASSVQNSPLHF. The full variable domain, rest sourced from reference TRBV9 and TRBJ1-6, is DSGVTQTPKHLITATGQRVTLRCSPRSGDLSVYWYQQSLDQGLQFLIQYYNGEERAKGNILERFSAQQFPDLHSELNLSSLELGDSALYFCASSVQNSPLHFGNGTRLTVT.

V and J are TRBV4-3 and TRBJ2-3, with TRBD2 matching 9 bases. The germline V gene encodes CDR1 LGHNA and CDR2 YSLEER. The trim removed 0 bases at V and 3 bases at J, leaving 7 bases unmatched. The CDR3 contains 17 residues. CDR3 bases: TGCGCCAGCAGCCAAGATCGGCCTAGCGGGGAAACAGATACGCAGTATTTT. It specifies CASSQDRPSGETDTQYF.

This clone was picked up one time. The genes are TRBV5-1 and TRBJ1-1; 10 nucleotides match TRBD1. With 4 bases clipped from V and 8 bases from J, the junction kept 14 bases outside the gene matches. The CDR3 has 16 amino acids. Germline V lookup: CDR1 SGHRS, CDR2 YFSETQ. CDR3 bases: TGCGCCAGCAGCCTCCGACAGGGGGCCGTCGAGGGAGAAGCTTTCTTT. This translates into CASSLRQGAVEGEAFF.

V and J are TRBV6-5 and TRBJ1-1; possibly TRBD1 for D (6 bases). V was trimmed by 11 bases and J by 4 bases, leaving 23 bases between them. The CDR3 loop spans 15 amino acids. CDR1 is MNHEY, CDR2 SVGAGI, per germline. The CDR3 nucleotides are TGTGCCGTCCAGCCAGGGGAGGGAATGAGCACTGAAGCTTTCTTT. This sequence encodes CAVQPGEGMSTEAFF.

This rearrangement joins TRBV5-1 to TRBJ1-1; 10 bases are a match to TRBD1. The CDR3 is 13 amino acids. Germline CDR1 SGHRS, CDR2 YFSETQ. With 4 bases clipped from V and 5 bases from J, the junction kept 2 bases outside the gene matches. The CDR3: CASSTGQGTEAFF. DNA of the CDR3: TGCGCCAGCAGCACGGGACAGGGGACTGAAGCTTTCTTT.

This clone was seen only a few times. V usage is TRBV9 and J usage is TRBJ1-1; D not certain. The CDR3 contains 15 residues. The V gene's germline CDR1 is SGDLS and CDR2 YYNGEE. The V end lost 2 bases, the J end lost 1 base, and 12 bases lay between the germline ends. As DNA, the CDR3 is TGTGCCAGCAGCGTCGGGGTTGCGGCGAACACTGAAGCTTTCTTT. Translating gives CASSVGVAANTEAFF.

The chain combines TRBV6-5 with TRBJ2-5; maybe TRBD1 (5 bases). This CDR3 is 15 amino acids long. Trimming took 0 bases from V and 1 from J, leaving 9 bases between them. Per the germline V gene, CDR1 is MNHEY and CDR2 is SVGAGI. CDR3 DNA sequence: TGTGCCAGCAGTTACTCCCCGCAGGGCCAAGAGACCCAGTACTTC. Translating it yields CASSYSPQGQETQYF.